This record looks at one TCR beta chain sequence and its context. The antigen remains undetermined. This entry is derived from a study of cytomegalovirus exposure and HLA in healthy donors. Broader study findings: A later analysis found common viral pathogens apparently linked to several of the most significant clusters. For most TCR beta V segments, an earlier analysis put the productive rate at about 87% or about 30% of the time. In a later analysis, productive TCRs from donors in an Asian-associated ancestry cluster reportedly carried fewer N-insertions than the cohort mean.

60 Vbeta and 13 Jbeta primers were used in PCR. Produced via immunoSEQ multiplex PCR; TCRdb's table is partial and in-frame only. The sample carries fewer than 150,000 clones, over 65% recorded once. CDR3 size: 15 residues. CDR1 and CDR2 (germline): LNHDA, SQIVND (reference sequence). Trimming cost V 6 bases and J 2 bases; bases outside gene matches: 9. The sequence came from a woman aged 40 to 50 in good health and CMV-seropositive. The sample taken for sequencing was PBMCs. This rearrangement joins TRBV19 to TRBJ1-1, with 7 bases matching TRBD1. Written as DNA, the CDR3 is TGTGCCAGTAGCCCACGGAGGGGGCCAAACACTGAAGCTTTCTTT. The encoded protein is CASSPRRGPNTEAFF.